The 11 T cell receptor beta chains given below trace back to one sample, sequenced in a study of blood T cell repertoires in COVID-19 (TCRdb year 2020). The library was obtained by the immunoSEQ multiplex PCR assay. TCRdb obtained this table from immuneACCESS and retained in-frame rearrangements with V and J assigned. These tables miss some clones; where compared with another copy, unresolved V genes account for less than half of the shortfall, and the remainder is unexplained. Recorded for this sample are more than 150,000 clones; 90% to 95% of them occurred a single time. In total, the top ten clones hold around 0.8% of the sample. Sequenced input: peripheral blood. The receptors originated from a young man with COVID-19, enrolled during active disease.

This clone was seen just once. This chain links TRBV6-5 with TRBJ1-1; possibly TRBD1 for D (5 bases). This CDR3 has 15 amino acids. Germline V gene lookup returns CDR1 MNHEY and CDR2 SVGAGI. Trimming cost V 7 bases and J 1 base, with 16 bases left between them. CDR3 protein: CASTPTRGGNTEAFF. The CDR3 nucleotides read TGTGCCAGCACACCTACGAGGGGAGGGAACACTGAAGCTTTCTTT.

The chain is built from TRBV19 and TRBJ1-4; tentatively, D is TRBD1 (6 bases). CDR1 is LNHDA and CDR2 is SQIVND in the germline V gene (reference sequence). V was pared by 8 bases and J by 5 bases, with 9 bases between. CDR3 length equals 12 residues. The CDR3 DNA is TGTGCCAGTTCGAGGGGGAATGAAAAACTGTTTTTT. Its protein is CASSRGNEKLFF.

The chain recombines TRBV3-1 (or the pseudogene TRBV3-2) with TRBJ1-3; D gene uncertain. The V end was cut by 4 bases, the J end by 5 bases, with 3 bases between. The CDR3 sequence is 11 residues long. CDR1 LGHDT and CDR2 YNNKEL come from the germline V gene (reference sequence). CDR3 protein: CASSLRNTIYF. DNA for the CDR3: TGTGCCAGCAGCCTTAGAAACACCATATATTTT.

This clone showed up just a few times. The rearrangement links TRBV6-5 to TRBJ1-2, with 7 bases lining up with TRBD1. Per germline, CDR1 MNHEY and CDR2 SVGAGI. The CDR3 totals 13 residues. Trimming cost V 6 bases and J 5 bases; bases outside gene matches: 6. The CDR3 spells CASSLDRDYGYTF. DNA for the CDR3: TGTGCCAGCAGCCTAGACAGGGATTATGGCTACACCTTC.

The chain joins TRBV18 to TRBJ1-5; 8 bases fit TRBD1. V trimming: 3 bases; J trimming: 7 bases; junction bases outside the gene matches: 8. Germline V gene lookup returns CDR1 KGHSH and CDR2 LQKENI. The length of the CDR3 is 15 residues. The CDR3 DNA follows: TGTGCCAGCTCACCGATCGCCCAGGGGGCACAGCCCCAGCATTTT. Translating gives CASSPIAQGAQPQHF.

The chain combines TRBV6-6 with TRBJ1-1; tentatively, D is TRBD1 (6 bases). The CDR3 length is 13 residues. V lost 11 bases and J lost 5, with 18 bases in between. The germline V gene encodes CDR1 MNHNY and CDR2 SVGAGI (reference sequence). The CDR3 region has the DNA TGTGCCGTGACCAGGGGTTCTGAAACTGAAGCTTTCTTT. It codes for CAVTRGSETEAFF.

V gene TRBV3-1 (or the pseudogene TRBV3-2) combines with J gene TRBJ2-1, with TRBD1 matching 8 bases. Germline CDR1 and CDR2: LGHDT and YNNKEL (reference sequence). This CDR3 is 14 amino acids long. V gave up 1 base and J gave up 7 bases; unmatched junction bases: 3. The CDR3, as DNA: TGTGCCAGCAGCCAAGCAGGGGGCCTAAATGAGCAGTTCTTC. Protein: CASSQAGGLNEQFF.

V and J are TRBV7-3 and TRBJ2-1; 10 bases agree with TRBD1. Germline V gives CDR1 SGHTA, CDR2 FQGTGA. The CDR3 sequence is 15 residues long. The junction had 8 bases not matched to a gene; V was cut back by 4 bases and J by 8 bases. The CDR3 protein is CASSSTGTGVHEQFF. CDR3 coding DNA: TGTGCCAGCAGCTCAACCGGGACAGGGGTGCATGAGCAGTTCTTC.

About this clone: The sample holds other DNA sequences that translate to the same CDR3. J is TRBJ1-6 and V is TRBV2; D uncertain. The CDR3 length is 12 residues. Germline V gene sequence: CDR1 SNHLY, CDR2 FYNNEI. Between the trimmed V and J ends, which lost 4 bases and 5 bases, there was a span of 3 bases. CDR3 sequence: CASSADNSPLHF. The CDR3 DNA reads as TGTGCCAGCAGTGCGGATAATTCACCCCTCCACTTT.

This chain uses TRBV2 with TRBJ1-3; 7 nucleotides agree with TRBD1. The CDR3 covers 15 residues. Trimming cost V 3 bases and J 4 bases; bases outside gene matches: 6. CDR1 is SNHLY and CDR2 is FYNNEI in the germline V gene. The CDR3 nucleotides read TGTGCCAGCAGTGACCTTAGGGGGCAAGGAAACACCATATATTTT. Its translation is CASSDLRGQGNTIYF.

This chain uses TRBV6-6 with TRBJ2-3; weak D call: TRBD2 (5 bases). The CDR3 is made up of 14 amino acids. The V end was cut by 7 bases, the J end by 2 bases, with 13 bases between. Germline V CDR1 and CDR2: MNHNY, SVGAGI (reference sequence). CDR3 loop: CASTTGLPTDTQYF. CDR3 DNA: TGTGCCAGCACCACCGGACTTCCCACAGATACGCAGTATTTT.